This T cell receptor beta chain appears in the sequencing data of a study of cytomegalovirus exposure and HLA in healthy donors. Overall study: An earlier analysis found around 100 million unique TCR beta sequences from roughly 170 million T cells.

Amplification used 60 Vbeta primers and 13 Jbeta primers. Clones were sequenced by immunoSEQ multiplex PCR, and TCRdb holds only the in-frame ones, with some missing. The table shows 170,000 or so clones, with approximately 80% occurring only once. This CDR3 has 17 residues. The V gene end was trimmed by 0 bases and the J gene end by 7 bases; junction bases not matched to a gene: 7. Germline V gene data show CDR1 as SGHRS and CDR2 as YFSETQ. Sequencing input: PBMCs. The chain is built from TRBV5-1 and TRBJ2-2; 12 bases fit TRBD2. The TCR originated in a man under 40 in good health and CMV-seropositive. This chain's CDR3 is CASSLELAGGSGGELFF. CDR3 nucleotides: TGCGCCAGCAGCTTGGAACTAGCGGGAGGTTCCGGCGGGGAGCTGTTTTTT.